The 29 T cell receptor beta chains reported below all come from one sample, sequenced in a study of cytomegalovirus exposure and HLA in healthy donors. PCR primers comprised 60 Vbeta and 13 Jbeta primers. The assay was immunoSEQ multiplex PCR, and TCRdb's table has in-frame clones only and misses some. The repertoire includes about 120,000 clones, about four fifths of them detected once, and over 4% sits in the top ten. Source material: PBMCs. These TCRs come from a man younger than 45 in good health and CMV-seropositive.

CDR3 sequence (DNA): TGCAGCGTTCTCACACAAGAGACCCAGTACTTC. Its translation: CSVLTQETQYF. V and J are TRBV29-1 and TRBJ2-5; D uncertain. The CDR3 extends over 11 amino acids. With 5 bases removed from V and 2 bases from J, the gap between germline ends came to 6 bases. CDR1 is SQVTM, CDR2 ANQGSEA, per germline.

This chain uses TRBV11-2 with TRBJ2-5; maybe TRBD1 (5 bases). With the DNA end fitting TRBJ2-7 better, the J assignment may be wrong. This CDR3 spans 15 amino acids. Germline CDR1 reads SGHAT; CDR2 reads FQNNGV. CDR3 coding DNA: TGTGCCAGCAGCCTCACAGGATTTTACACCTACGAGCAGTACTTC. Translation: CASSLTGFYTYEQYF.

The chain is built from TRBV5-1 and TRBJ2-1; TRBD2 matches 7 bases. Germline CDR1 SGHRS, CDR2 YFSETQ. This CDR3 is 15 amino acids long. J gave up 2 bases and V 0 bases, and 2 bases lay outside the gene matches. CDR3 sequence (DNA): TGCGCCAGCAGCTTGGATAGCGGGCCCTACAATGAGCAGTTCTTC. Protein sequence: CASSLDSGPYNEQFF.

The rearrangement uses TRBV13 and TRBJ1-4; D not resolved. The V gene's germline CDR1 is PRHDT and CDR2 FYEKMQ (reference sequence). This CDR3 region has 14 residues. V was trimmed by 1 base and J by 4 bases, leaving 7 bases between them. The CDR3 DNA is TGTGCCAGCAGCTTAGAGAGGCATAATGAAAAACTGTTTTTT. Its translation: CASSLERHNEKLFF.

This chain joins TRBV5-1 and TRBJ2-1; D is perhaps TRBD2 (5 bases). CDR3 length: 14 amino acids. From germline, CDR1 is SGHRS and CDR2 YFSETQ. V was pared by 4 bases and J by 5 bases, with 13 bases between. The CDR3 here is CASSPQPGNNEQFF. DNA for the CDR3: TGCGCCAGCAGCCCTCAGCCGGGGAACAATGAGCAGTTCTTC.

The CDR3: CASSYAGTDYEQYF. The CDR3, as DNA: TGTGCCAGCAGTTACGCCGGGACAGATTACGAGCAGTACTTC. The V and J genes are TRBV6-6 and TRBJ2-7, with 7 bases matching TRBD1. The CDR3 spans 14 residues. V shed 2 bases and J 4 bases; nucleotides not matched to a gene: 5. CDR1 and CDR2 (germline): MNHNY, SVGAGI (reference sequence).

This chain joins TRBV15 and TRBJ1-1, with D uncertain. From germline, CDR1 is LNHNV and CDR2 YYDKDF (reference sequence). Trimming cost V 5 bases and J 1 base, with 8 bases left between them. The CDR3 runs 13 residues. The CDR3 DNA follows: TGTGCCACCAGCCCGAGGAAGAACACTGAAGCTTTCTTT. Translated, it gives CATSPRKNTEAFF.

The V gene is TRBV12-5, the J gene TRBJ1-1, with D unclear. Trimming took off 4 bases at V and 2 bases at J, with 11 bases between the two ends. CDR1 LGHNT and CDR2 FRNRAP come from the germline V gene. The CDR3 is made up of 14 amino acids. This CDR3 is CASGSRNSNTEAFF. In DNA form, the CDR3 reads TGTGCTAGTGGTTCAAGAAACAGTAACACTGAAGCTTTCTTT.

This clone came up once. V is TRBV28 and J is TRBJ1-3, with D possibly matching TRBD1 (6 bases). The CDR3 has 15 residues. The germline V and J ends were trimmed by 6 bases and 4 bases, with 16 bases remaining between them. Germline loops: CDR1 MDHEN, CDR2 SYDVKM. For the CDR3, the DNA is TGTGCCAGCAGCTCCCGAGGGGGTTCAGGAAACACCATATATTTT. Amino acid sequence: CASSSRGGSGNTIYF. Together with reference TRBV28 and TRBJ1-3, the CDR3 gives the full variable domain: DVKVTQSSRYLVKRTGEKVFLECVQDMDHENMFWYRQDPGLGLRLIYFSYDVKMKEKGDIPEGYSVSREKKERFSLILESASTNQTSMYLCASSSRGGSGNTIYFGEGSWLTVV.

This clone turned up a few times. Other nucleotide sequences in the sample specify the same CDR3. V is TRBV27 and J is TRBJ2-5; D gene uncertain. V dropped 5 bases and J dropped 2 bases, with 9 bases sitting between them. The CDR3 runs 13 residues. Germline loops: CDR1 MNHEY, CDR2 SMNVEV (reference sequence). The CDR3 spells CASSPRWQETQYF. CDR3 bases: TGTGCCAGCAGTCCGCGTTGGCAAGAGACCCAGTACTTC.

The CDR3 nucleotides are TGTGCCAGCAGTTCGGACAGGGGCAGCTCCTACAATGAGCAGTTCTTC. This gives the protein CASSSDRGSSYNEQFF. The rearrangement links TRBV6-6 to TRBJ2-1; 9 nucleotides agree with TRBD1. Trimming cost V 4 bases and J 0 bases; bases outside gene matches: 4. The CDR3 has 16 residues. The germline CDR1 and CDR2 sequences are MNHNY and SVGAGI (reference sequence).

This clone came up a few times. Here the CDR3 DNA reads TGTGCCTGGAGCGGAGCCGAAGCTTTCTTT. Translating it yields CAWSGAEAFF. V and J are TRBV30 and TRBJ1-1; D is undetermined. This CDR3 is 10 amino acids long. The V and J ends lost 3 bases and 8 bases respectively, with 7 bases between them. CDR1 GTSNPN and CDR2 SVGIG come from the germline V gene (reference sequence).

The rearrangement uses TRBV4-3 and TRBJ2-2; 7 bases are a match to TRBD2. The V segment lost 3 bases and the J segment 8 bases; nucleotides outside the gene matches: 12. Germline V lookup: CDR1 LGHNA, CDR2 YSLEER. The CDR3 length is 16 residues. As DNA, the CDR3 is TGCGCCAGCAGCCACCTGGGGGAGGGCCTAGGGGGGGAGCTGTTTTTT. As protein: CASSHLGEGLGGELFF.

J is TRBJ1-1 and V is TRBV15; TRBD1 aligns across 12 bases. V lost 6 bases, J lost 3 bases, and 5 bases stayed unmatched. The CDR3 length is 15 residues. Germline V lookup: CDR1 LNHNV, CDR2 YYDKDF (reference sequence). As DNA, the CDR3 is TGTGCCACCAGAGGGGACAGGGGGCCAGACACTGAAGCTTTCTTT. Amino acids: CATRGDRGPDTEAFF. Variable domain in full (rest from reference TRBV15 and TRBJ1-1): DAMVIQNPRYQVTQFGKPVTLSCSQTLNHNVMYWYQQKSSQAPKLLFHYYDKDFNNEADTPDNFQSRRPNTSFCFLDIRSPGLGDTAMYLCATRGDRGPDTEAFFGQGTRLTVV.

This clone was picked up a small number of times. The chain recombines TRBV2 with TRBJ1-4; D is ambiguous. The CDR3 totals 15 residues. Germline V CDR1 and CDR2: SNHLY, FYNNEI. The V gene lost 3 bases and the J gene lost 3 bases, with 11 bases spanning the gap. The CDR3 here is CASSDGYGANEKLFF. The CDR3 coding sequence is TGTGCCAGCAGTGATGGGTACGGGGCTAATGAAAAACTGTTTTTT.

The gene calls are TRBV7-2 and TRBJ1-4, with unresolved D. V was cut by 5 bases and J by 10 bases, with 14 bases left in between. The CDR3 contains 13 residues. Looked up from germline, CDR1 is SGHTA and CDR2 is FQGNSA. This CDR3 is CASSTYFSRKLFF. Here the CDR3 DNA reads TGTGCCAGCAGCACTTACTTTAGCCGAAAACTGTTTTTT.

V gene TRBV4-3 combines with J gene TRBJ2-7; 8 nucleotides match TRBD1. The germline V gene has CDR1 LGHNA and CDR2 YSLEER. The V gene end was trimmed by 1 base and the J gene end by 0 bases; junction bases not matched to a gene: 2. The CDR3 spans 15 residues. The CDR3 spells CASSQVGQGSYEQYF. For the CDR3, the DNA is TGCGCCAGCAGCCAAGTAGGACAGGGCTCCTACGAGCAGTACTTC.

The chain couples TRBV28 to TRBJ1-1, with D uncertain. The CDR3 totals 13 residues. The germline CDR1 and CDR2 sequences are MDHEN and SYDVKM. Trimming stripped 6 bases from V and 5 bases from J, with 13 bases between. The CDR3 here is CASSLPRGTEAFF. CDR3 nucleotide sequence: TGTGCCAGCAGCCTACCTAGAGGGACTGAAGCTTTCTTT.

The chain joins TRBV7-6 to TRBJ2-1; maybe TRBD2 (6 bases). The CDR3 spans 12 residues. Germline values: CDR1 SGHVS, CDR2 FNYEAQ. V was trimmed by 6 bases and J by 9 bases, leaving 12 bases between them. The CDR3 spells CASSPGEAEQFF. In nucleotides, the CDR3 is TGTGCCAGCAGTCCGGGGGAGGCTGAGCAGTTCTTC.

This chain links TRBV19 with TRBJ1-2; TRBD1 matches 7 bases. Trimming removed 0 bases from V and 2 bases from J; junction bases left unmatched: 9. In germline, CDR1 is LNHDA, CDR2 SQIVND (reference sequence). The CDR3 spans 17 residues. The CDR3 spells CASSIDRDLGQNYGYTF. The DNA for the CDR3 is TGTGCCAGTAGTATAGATCGTGATTTGGGACAGAACTATGGCTACACCTTC.

The chain couples TRBV2 to TRBJ1-1, with a tentative D call TRBD1 (5 bases). CDR1 is SNHLY, CDR2 FYNNEI, per germline. The CDR3 consists of 13 residues. V shed 8 bases and J shed 4 bases, with 14 bases lying between them. The CDR3 reads CASHRKGGTEAFF. DNA for the CDR3: TGTGCCAGCCACAGGAAGGGCGGCACTGAAGCTTTCTTT.

This rearrangement joins TRBV15 to TRBJ1-5, with D uncertain. Deletions cut 0 bases from V and 2 bases from J, with 14 bases between. The CDR3 loop spans 17 amino acids. Germline V lookup: CDR1 LNHNV, CDR2 YYDKDF (reference sequence). CDR3 protein: CATSRDRTYLRNQPQHF. The CDR3 DNA reads as TGTGCCACCAGCAGAGATCGGACTTACTTACGCAATCAGCCCCAGCATTTT.

The chain has TRBV2 and TRBJ2-5; weak D call: TRBD2 (6 bases). V was pared by 5 bases and J by 0 bases, with 13 bases between. Germline loops: CDR1 SNHLY, CDR2 FYNNEI. The CDR3 covers 15 residues. The DNA of the CDR3 is TGTGCCAGCAGTAAAGAGGCGGGGTACCAAGAGACCCAGTACTTC. Protein: CASSKEAGYQETQYF.

The rearrangement joins TRBV6-1 to TRBJ2-5; tentative D call: TRBD1 (5 bases). The last part of the DNA fits TRBJ2-7 better; the J call may be wrong. The germline CDR1 and CDR2 sequences are MNHNS and SASEGT. This CDR3 is built from 15 residues. Here the CDR3 reads CASSEAAQAYYEQYF. CDR3 bases: TGTGCCAGCAGTGAAGCTGCACAGGCCTACTACGAGCAGTACTTC.

This clone has more than one count but fewer than ten. V is TRBV7-6 and J is TRBJ2-3, with no clear D. The germline gives CDR1 SGHVS, CDR2 FNYEAQ. The V end lost 1 base, the J end lost 1 base, and 6 bases lay between the germline ends. The CDR3 runs 14 residues. As DNA, the CDR3 is TGTGCCAGCAGCTTAGATCTCCGCACAGATACGCAGTATTTT. Encoded protein: CASSLDLRTDTQYF.

The chain couples TRBV6-5 to TRBJ1-4, with 10 bases fitting TRBD1. CDR3 size: 16 residues. With V trimmed by 0 bases and J by 7 bases, 5 bases remained unmatched. Germline V CDR1 and CDR2: MNHEY, SVGAGI. The CDR3 is CASSYSSGQGGEKLFF. The DNA of the CDR3 is TGTGCCAGCAGTTACTCGTCCGGACAGGGGGGTGAAAAACTGTTTTTT.

The CDR3 loop is CAISESSPRDGYTF. The CDR3 bases are TGTGCCATCAGTGAATCCTCCCCGCGGGACGGCTACACCTTC. The chain links TRBV10-3 to TRBJ1-2; a weak D match, TRBD1 (5 bases). This CDR3 comprises 14 residues. The V end lost 3 bases, the J end lost 8 bases, and 16 bases lay between the germline ends. Germline V gives CDR1 ENHRY, CDR2 SYGVKD.

The CDR3: CASSVGVGYEQYF. Written as DNA, the CDR3 is TGTGCCAGCAGCGTAGGCGTTGGCTACGAGCAGTACTTC. This chain links TRBV9 with TRBJ2-7; D gene ambiguous. The CDR3 has 13 residues. The germline V gene has CDR1 SGDLS and CDR2 YYNGEE. The V end was cut by 0 bases, the J end by 3 bases, with 7 bases between.

V gene TRBV30 combines with J gene TRBJ1-2, with 12 bases aligning to TRBD1. The CDR3 covers 14 residues. Germline V gene data show CDR1 as GTSNPN and CDR2 as SVGIG (reference sequence). J lost 4 bases, V lost 3 bases, and 3 bases had no gene match. The CDR3 coding sequence is TGTGCCTGGAGGGGACAGGGGGCGGGCTATGGCTACACCTTC. It translates to CAWRGQGAGYGYTF.